This entry describes one T cell receptor (beta chain). Its antigen remains unknown. The authors reverse transcribed all of the isolated RNA, so sequencing captured expressed TCRB transcripts. Sequenced by immunoSEQ multiplex PCR; TCRdb stores in-frame clones only, minus some. The sample includes 600,000 to 650,000 clones, around 15% seen only once; the top ten take approximately 0.099%. This sample was included in a study of beta chain features in type 1 diabetes. Study-wide results and caveats: Junctions at VDJ sites from type 1 diabetes patients had fewer insertions and more deletions.

A single heparinised blood sample, averaging about 120 mL, was obtained per donor. Sorting based on CD45RO/CCR7/CD25/CD127/CD95/CD27 separated CD4+ naive, central memory, regulatory and stem cell-like memory cells. The purity of all sorted populations exceeded 98%. The sequence derives from a man between 18 and 35 years old in good health. Sequenced input: naive CD4+ T cells from blood.

The CDR3 DNA is TGCGCCAGCAGCCAATCCCCCGAGGCCGAGCAGTACTTC. Amino acids: CASSQSPEAEQYF. The rearrangement links TRBV4-3 to TRBJ2-7; D is unresolved. The germline V gene encodes CDR1 LGHNA and CDR2 YSLEER. The CDR3 covers 13 residues. The ends were cut back, 2 bases at V and 6 bases at J, with 11 bases in the middle.